Listed here are 15 T cell receptor beta chains from one sample, sequenced in a study of blood T cell repertoires in COVID-19. Here immunoSEQ multiplex PCR was the method, and the copy in TCRdb shows in-frame clones only, minus some. The sample includes around 100,000 clones, roughly 71% of them seen just once. The sample was peripheral blood. Receptors were obtained from an elderly man with acute or convalescent COVID-19.

The CDR3 DNA reads TGTGCCAGCAGGAGGCCGGACTGGCGGGAGGGGAGCACCGGGGAGCTGTTTTTT. This gives the protein CASRRPDWREGSTGELFF. V usage is TRBV6-4 and J usage is TRBJ2-2; 9 nucleotides align to TRBD2. The CDR3 runs 18 residues. Trimming took 6 bases from V and 4 from J; bases not matched to a gene: 15. CDR1 is MRHNA and CDR2 is SNTAGT in the germline V gene.

This clone was detected only a few times. This chain connects TRBV6-5 to TRBJ2-2; 7 positions agree with TRBD1. Germline assignment: CDR1 MNHEY and CDR2 SVGAGI. V was clipped by 9 bases and J by 4 bases; unmatched bases: 5. CDR3 length equals 13 residues. The DNA of the CDR3 is TGTGCCAGTGGGGACAGAGTCACCGGGGAGCTGTTTTTT. This translates into CASGDRVTGELFF.

In this sample, this clone turned up a few times. The rearrangement joins TRBV20-1 to TRBJ1-5; 8 nucleotides line up with TRBD1. CDR1 is DFQATT, CDR2 SNEGSKA, per germline (reference sequence). With V trimmed by 3 bases and J by 2 bases, 6 bases remained unmatched. The CDR3 contains 15 residues. The CDR3 is CSASNRGDRNQPQHF. The CDR3 nucleotides are TGCAGTGCTAGTAACAGGGGGGACCGCAATCAGCCCCAGCATTTT.

The V and J genes are TRBV9 and TRBJ2-3; D may be TRBD1 (6 bases). CDR1 is SGDLS, CDR2 YYNGEE, per germline. The CDR3 sequence is 12 residues long. The V end lost 0 bases, the J end lost 10 bases, and 9 bases lay between the germline ends. The CDR3 DNA reads TGTGCCAGCAGCGTAGGACAGGAGGCGCAGTATTTT. Amino acid sequence: CASSVGQEAQYF.

The V gene is TRBV20-1, the J gene TRBJ2-1, with 8 nucleotides matching TRBD2. Trimming took 3 bases from V and 4 from J; bases not matched to a gene: 8. This CDR3 has 15 amino acids. Germline lookup yields CDR1 DFQATT and CDR2 SNEGSKA (reference sequence). The CDR3 DNA reads as TGCAGTGCTAGTTTCTGGCGGGAGGTTTACAATGAGCAGTTCTTC. Translated: CSASFWREVYNEQFF.

This clone was observed a few times. The chain has TRBV3-1 (or the pseudogene TRBV3-2) and TRBJ1-3, with unresolved D. There are 18 residues in the CDR3. The germline gives CDR1 LGHDT, CDR2 YNNKEL (reference sequence). V shed 4 bases and J shed 0 bases, with 19 bases lying between them. The chain's CDR3 is CASSPTLSGLPSGNTIYF. DNA for the CDR3: TGTGCCAGCAGCCCTACCCTATCAGGACTGCCCTCTGGAAACACCATATATTTT.

This sequence joins TRBV5-8 and TRBJ2-7; the match to TRBD1 covers 7 bases. With V trimmed by 5 bases and J by 4 bases, 15 bases remained unmatched. Germline V gives CDR1 SGHTS, CDR2 YDEGEE. CDR3 length equals 16 residues. This chain's CDR3 is CASSFEWGTVPYEQYF. CDR3 nucleotide sequence: TGTGCCAGCAGTTTCGAATGGGGGACAGTCCCTTACGAGCAGTACTTC.

The chain links TRBV4-1 to TRBJ1-1; a weak D match, TRBD1 (5 bases). The CDR3 extends over 15 amino acids. Trimming cost V 8 bases and J 0 bases, with 16 bases left between them. Germline V gives CDR1 MGHRA, CDR2 YSYEKL. The CDR3 DNA reads as TGCGCCAGCTTAGCCAGGGCGGGGATGAACACTGAAGCTTTCTTT. This encodes CASLARAGMNTEAFF.

This clone was recorded once. The V gene is TRBV19, the J gene TRBJ2-3, with no clear D. V lost 7 bases and J 2 bases, leaving 10 bases between the germline ends. The CDR3 is made up of 13 amino acids. Germline V lookup: CDR1 LNHDA, CDR2 SQIVND (reference sequence). The CDR3 nucleotides are TGTGCCAGTAAAGCCTCCTACACAGATACGCAGTATTTT. Translating it yields CASKASYTDTQYF.

This clone was found a few times. V usage is TRBV20-1 and J usage is TRBJ1-1; TRBD1 matches at 9 bases. The length of the CDR3 is 14 residues. The V gene end was trimmed by 3 bases and the J gene end by 4 bases; junction bases not matched to a gene: 6. The V gene's germline CDR1 is DFQATT and CDR2 SNEGSKA (reference sequence). The CDR3 DNA is TGCAGTGCTAGTCGGGACAGGGTAGGCACTGAAGCTTTCTTT. Translating it yields CSASRDRVGTEAFF.

This sequence joins TRBV5-1 and TRBJ2-2, with D tentatively TRBD1 (5 bases). Germline V gives CDR1 SGHRS, CDR2 YFSETQ. The CDR3 spans 16 residues. V was cut by 1 base and J by 5 bases, with 15 bases left in between. The CDR3 loop is CASSLSPSQGTGELFF. The DNA of the CDR3 is TGCGCCAGCAGCTTGTCCCCCTCCCAGGGTACCGGGGAGCTGTTTTTT.

This chain uses TRBV5-1 with TRBJ2-7, with TRBD1 identical over 9 bases. V lost 4 bases and J lost 7; bases outside the gene matches: 12. CDR3 length: 15 residues. The germline gives CDR1 SGHRS, CDR2 YFSETQ. The DNA for the CDR3 is TGCGCCAGCAGCCCCGGGACAGGGACCTCTCGGGAGCAGTACTTC. Translation gives CASSPGTGTSREQYF.

This clone was observed many times. The V call is TRBV6-2 or TRBV6-3, the J call TRBJ2-7; TRBD2 might be the D (6 bases). The CDR3 runs to 16 residues. V dropped 2 bases and J dropped 9 bases, with 23 bases sitting between them. From germline, CDR1 is MNHEY and CDR2 SVGEGT. The CDR3 loop reads CASSYLQGRTPGGQYF. In DNA, the CDR3 is TGTGCCAGCAGTTACCTTCAGGGACGGACTCCCGGGGGGCAGTACTTC.

The rearrangement uses TRBV19 and TRBJ2-1; 7 nucleotides agree with TRBD1. The CDR3 is 13 amino acids. Germline assignment: CDR1 LNHDA and CDR2 SQIVND (reference sequence). Trimming took 8 bases from V and 8 from J; bases not matched to a gene: 9. The CDR3 nucleotides read TGTGCCAGTTCGGACAGGAGGAATGATGAGCAGTTCTTC. Protein: CASSDRRNDEQFF.

The rearrangement uses TRBV30 and TRBJ2-1; 10 bases are shared with TRBD2. The CDR3 extends over 14 amino acids. V gave up 0 bases and J gave up 6 bases; unmatched junction bases: 2. Germline V CDR1 and CDR2: GTSNPN, SVGIG (reference sequence). The CDR3 here is CAWSVASGSNEQFF. The CDR3 region has the DNA TGTGCCTGGAGTGTTGCTAGCGGGAGCAATGAGCAGTTCTTC.